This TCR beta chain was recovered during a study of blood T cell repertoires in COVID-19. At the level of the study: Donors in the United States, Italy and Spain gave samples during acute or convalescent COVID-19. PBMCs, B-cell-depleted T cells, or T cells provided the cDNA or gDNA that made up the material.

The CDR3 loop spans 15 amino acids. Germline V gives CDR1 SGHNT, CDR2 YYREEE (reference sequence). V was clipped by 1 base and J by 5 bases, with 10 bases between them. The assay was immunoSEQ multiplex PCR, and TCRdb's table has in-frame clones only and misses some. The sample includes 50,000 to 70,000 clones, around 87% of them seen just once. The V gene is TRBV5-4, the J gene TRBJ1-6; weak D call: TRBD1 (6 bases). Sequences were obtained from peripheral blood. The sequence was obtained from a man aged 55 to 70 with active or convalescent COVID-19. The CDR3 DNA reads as TGTGCCAGCAGCTTGATTGCAGGGGATAATTCACCCCTCCACTTT. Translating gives CASSLIAGDNSPLHF.